This is a list of T cell receptor beta chains from one sample in a study of blood T cell repertoires in COVID-19. TCRdb's copy holds only in-frame clones and misses some; the assay was immunoSEQ multiplex PCR. In the table there are 130,000 or so clones, roughly 86% of which are singletons. The sequenced material came from peripheral blood. The receptors derive from a human donor in a cohort sampled during active COVID-19. CDR3s include the opening cysteine and the closing phenylalanine or tryptophan. Fields, in order: J gene, D gene, V gene, clone size, CDR3 protein, CDR3 DNA. The D gene is left open where the match is weak. Not every row has a clone size; where given, it reads once, few, many or a size class.

TRBJ1-3,.,TRBV3-1/TRBV3-2,.,CASSSPNRYSGNTIYF,TGTGCCAGCAGCTCTCCTAACAGATACTCTGGAAACACCATATATTTT
TRBJ2-5,TRBD2,TRBV7-6,.,CASSLMAGEGETQYF,TGTGCCAGCAGCTTAATGGCGGGGGAGGGGGAGACCCAGTACTTC
TRBJ2-7,TRBD2,TRBV6-5,.,CASSYASGDYEQYF,TGTGCCAGCAGTTACGCTAGCGGGGATTACGAGCAGTACTTC
TRBJ1-2,TRBD1,TRBV3-1/TRBV3-2,.,CASSQDVGQDYGYTF,TGTGCCAGCAGCCAAGATGTAGGACAGGACTATGGCTACACCTTC
TRBJ2-7,.,TRBV10-3,few,CAISEQQGREQYF,TGTGCCATCAGTGAACAACAGGGTCGCGAGCAGTACTTC
TRBJ1-5,.,TRBV5-5,once,CASSLVPTGGDQPQHF,TGTGCCAGCAGCTTGGTACCTACAGGAGGGGATCAGCCCCAGCATTTT
TRBJ2-7,TRBD1,TRBV11-2,.,CASSSDRAAYEQYF,TGTGCCAGCAGCTCGGACAGGGCCGCCTACGAGCAGTACTTC
TRBJ1-1,.,TRBV9,.,CASSAGGWSSDAFF,TGTGCCAGCAGCGCCGGCGGGTGGTCGTCTGACGCTTTCTTT
TRBJ1-4,TRBD1,TRBV2,.,CASSGQGRGEKLFF,TGTGCCAGCAGTGGACAGGGGCGGGGGGAAAAACTGTTTTTT
TRBJ2-7,.,TRBV20-1,.,CSASRGGGPEQYF,TGCAGTGCTAGTCGAGGGGGGGGTCCGGAGCAGTACTTC
TRBJ1-1,TRBD1,TRBV5-1,.,CASSSQGANTEAFF,TGCGCCAGCAGCTCACAGGGGGCAAATACTGAAGCTTTCTTT
TRBJ2-5,.,TRBV11-1,.,CASSPGLETQYF,TGTGCCAGCAGTCCCGGTTTGGAGACCCAGTACTTC
TRBJ1-1,.,TRBV27,.,CASSLFGRHNTEAFF,TGTGCCAGCAGTTTATTTGGCAGACATAACACTGAAGCTTTCTTT
TRBJ2-2,.,TRBV4-1,.,CASSRTENTGELFF,TGCGCCAGCAGCCGGACAGAGAACACCGGGGAGCTGTTTTTT
TRBJ2-3,.,TRBV12-3/TRBV12-4,.,CASSFYGDTQYF,TGTGCCAGCAGTTTTTACGGAGATACGCAGTATTTT
TRBJ2-7,TRBD2,TRBV2,.,CASLAGGPYEQYF,TGTGCCAGCCTAGCGGGGGGACCCTACGAGCAGTACTTC
TRBJ2-4,TRBD2,TRBV19,.,CASSPGLAGVGAKNIQYF,TGTGCCAGTAGTCCTGGACTAGCGGGGGTGGGAGCCAAAAACATTCAGTACTTC
TRBJ1-5,TRBD1,TRBV19,.,CASRTGGQTNQPQHF,TGTGCCAGTAGGACTGGGGGACAGACTAATCAGCCCCAGCATTTT
TRBJ1-2,TRBD1,TRBV7-6,.,CASSLGGQNYGYTF,TGTGCCAGCAGCTTAGGGGGACAGAACTATGGCTACACCTTC
TRBJ1-4,.,TRBV27,.,CASSPTGGDNEKLFF,TGTGCCAGCAGTCCAACCGGGGGGGATAATGAAAAACTGTTTTTT
TRBJ2-7,.,TRBV9,.,CASSVAAGLYEQYF,TGTGCCAGCAGCGTAGCGGCAGGCCTCTACGAGCAGTACTTC
TRBJ2-3,TRBD2,TRBV4-2,.,CASGEGSAGDTQYF,TGTGCCAGCGGGGAGGGTAGCGCGGGAGATACGCAGTATTTT
TRBJ1-2,.,TRBV7-9,few,CASSYDRTGGYGYTF,TGTGCCAGCAGCTACGACAGGACTGGAGGCTATGGCTACACCTTC
TRBJ2-2,TRBD1,TRBV24-1,.,CATRTGASGELFF,TGTGCCACACGGACAGGGGCCTCCGGGGAGCTGTTTTTT
TRBJ2-5,.,TRBV3-1/TRBV3-2,.,CASSQNSGGETQYF,TGTGCCAGCAGCCAAAATTCAGGGGGGGAGACCCAGTACTTC
TRBJ2-1,.,TRBV7-3,.,CASSLRPTREAYNEQFF,TGTGCCAGCAGCTTACGGCCCACTAGAGAGGCGTACAATGAGCAGTTCTTC
TRBJ2-7,TRBD2,TRBV7-9,.,CASSFIASGGSYEQYF,TGTGCCAGCAGCTTTATAGCTAGCGGGGGGTCCTACGAGCAGTACTTC
TRBJ2-1,TRBD2,TRBV10-3,.,CAISESTLAGGLKLYNEQFF,TGTGCCATCAGTGAGTCTACACTAGCGGGGGGGCTAAAACTATACAATGAGCAGTTCTTC
TRBJ1-2,.,TRBV5-4,.,CASSEELKTVYGYTF,TGTGCCAGCAGCGAAGAACTAAAGACAGTCTATGGCTACACCTTC